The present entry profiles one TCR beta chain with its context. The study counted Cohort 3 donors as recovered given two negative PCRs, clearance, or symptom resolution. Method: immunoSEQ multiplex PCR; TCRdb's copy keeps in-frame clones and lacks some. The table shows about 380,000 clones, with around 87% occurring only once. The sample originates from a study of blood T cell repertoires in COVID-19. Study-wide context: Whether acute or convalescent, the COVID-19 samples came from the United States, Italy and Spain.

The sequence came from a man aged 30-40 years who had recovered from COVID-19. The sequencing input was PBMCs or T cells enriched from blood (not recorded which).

CDR3 protein: CAIGGDRGSGYTF. As DNA, the CDR3 is TGTGCCATCGGGGGGGACAGGGGAAGCGGCTACACCTTC. This chain joins TRBV10-3 and TRBJ1-2, with 10 positions matching TRBD1. The germline CDR1 and CDR2 sequences are ENHRY and SYGVKD. V was clipped by 8 bases and J by 8 bases; unmatched bases: 8. This CDR3 is 13 amino acids long.